The entry below gives a single T cell receptor (beta chain) sequence along with its context. The entry originates in a study of blood T cell repertoires in COVID-19. As for the study in general: Collection of acute and convalescent COVID-19 samples took place in the United States, Italy and Spain. In each case, the material was cDNA or gDNA derived from T cells, B-cell-depleted T cells, or PBMCs.

The germline V gene has CDR1 LGHDT and CDR2 YNNKEL (reference sequence). This CDR3 region has 13 residues. V lost 6 bases and J lost 4, with 10 bases in between. Study processing details: Reference gene primer amplification yielded estimated nucleated cell counts. Repertoires were generated with immunoSEQ multiplex PCR, while TCRdb's copy carries only in-frame clones and drops some. V and J calls and clone size are as listed in that table; D and trimming were resolved from the DNA. The table lists 170,000 or so clones, roughly 85% of them singletons. The sequence came from a man in his fifties with active or convalescent COVID-19. Sequences were obtained from peripheral blood. The chain has TRBV3-1 (or the pseudogene TRBV3-2) and TRBJ1-5, with TRBD1 as a possible D gene (5 bases). The CDR3 DNA sequence: TGTGCCAGCAGTTCCGGACATAATCAGCCCCAGCATTTT. It is translated as CASSSGHNQPQHF.